This is a list of T cell receptor beta chains from one sample in a study of T cell responses to AZD1222 COVID-19 vaccine. This table comes from immunoSEQ multiplex PCR, and its TCRdb copy is limited to in-frame clones, with some not included. The sample yields around 50,000 clones, approximately 79% seen once. The sample consisted of peripheral blood, taken on day 0 of AZD1222 vaccination. Receptors originate from an adult in good health. Each CDR3 is given with its conserved first and last residue. The order of the fields is CDR3 length, J gene, D gene, V gene, clone size, CDR3 DNA, CDR3 protein. D genes are given only for firm matches. The size field is filled for only some rows; it gives once, few, many or a size class.

CDR3 length: 13
J gene: TRBJ2-3
D gene: -
V gene: TRBV27
clone size: few
CDR3 DNA: TGTGCCAGCAGTTTATCATCGACAGATACGCAGTATTTT
CDR3 protein: CASSLSSTDTQYF

CDR3 length: 14
J gene: TRBJ2-3
D gene: TRBD1
V gene: TRBV4-1
clone size: -
CDR3 DNA: TGCGCCAGCTCCGGGACAGGGGTTAAAGATACGCAGTATTTT
CDR3 protein: CASSGTGVKDTQYF

CDR3 length: 15
J gene: TRBJ1-1
D gene: -
V gene: TRBV12-5
clone size: -
CDR3 DNA: TGTGCTAGTGGTTTGTCGGTTCCCGTGAACACTGAAGCTTTCTTT
CDR3 protein: CASGLSVPVNTEAFF

CDR3 length: 14
J gene: TRBJ1-1
D gene: -
V gene: TRBV27
clone size: -
CDR3 DNA: TGTGCCAGCAGTTTAGGGGGCATGAACACTGAAGCTTTCTTT
CDR3 protein: CASSLGGMNTEAFF

CDR3 length: 14
J gene: TRBJ2-7
D gene: TRBD2
V gene: TRBV4-3
clone size: -
CDR3 DNA: TGCGCCAGCAGCCAGACCGGGACTATAGACGAGCAGTACTTC
CDR3 protein: CASSQTGTIDEQYF

CDR3 length: 13
J gene: TRBJ2-5
D gene: -
V gene: TRBV12-1
clone size: -
CDR3 DNA: TGTGCCAGCAGCTTCCCGAGAGGGGAGACCCAGTACTTC
CDR3 protein: CASSFPRGETQYF

CDR3 length: 11
J gene: TRBJ1-1
D gene: -
V gene: TRBV19
clone size: -
CDR3 DNA: TGTGCTAGAGGGCGGTTCCTTGAAGCTTTCTTT
CDR3 protein: CARGRFLEAFF

CDR3 length: 14
J gene: TRBJ2-1
D gene: -
V gene: TRBV3-1/TRBV3-2
clone size: -
CDR3 DNA: TGTGCCAGCAGCCAGGGCCCTCACCGCAATGAGCAGTTCTTC
CDR3 protein: CASSQGPHRNEQFF

CDR3 length: 14
J gene: TRBJ2-7
D gene: TRBD1
V gene: TRBV5-5
clone size: -
CDR3 DNA: TGTGCCAGCAGATCCGGGACAGAGGTCGTCGAGCAGTACTTC
CDR3 protein: CASRSGTEVVEQYF

CDR3 length: 12
J gene: TRBJ1-5
D gene: -
V gene: TRBV19
clone size: -
CDR3 DNA: TGTGCCAGTGGTTTCTCGGGTCAGCCCCAGCATTTT
CDR3 protein: CASGFSGQPQHF

CDR3 length: 16
J gene: TRBJ2-3
D gene: -
V gene: TRBV9
clone size: -
CDR3 DNA: TGTGCCAGCAGCGCGGGCCCCTTAATTCTCACAGATACGCAGTATTTT
CDR3 protein: CASSAGPLILTDTQYF

CDR3 length: 14
J gene: TRBJ1-5
D gene: TRBD1
V gene: TRBV6-5
clone size: -
CDR3 DNA: TGTGCCAGCAGTTACGGACAGGCTTATCAGCCCCAGCATTTT
CDR3 protein: CASSYGQAYQPQHF

CDR3 length: 13
J gene: TRBJ1-1
D gene: -
V gene: TRBV25-1
clone size: once
CDR3 DNA: TGTGCCAGCAGTGAAACCGGGACCCCTGAAGCTTTCTTT
CDR3 protein: CASSETGTPEAFF

CDR3 length: 14
J gene: TRBJ1-2
D gene: -
V gene: TRBV7-8
clone size: -
CDR3 DNA: TGTGCCAGCAGCTTAGTTCCAGGGGACTATGGCTACACCTTC
CDR3 protein: CASSLVPGDYGYTF

CDR3 length: 12
J gene: TRBJ2-1
D gene: -
V gene: TRBV19
clone size: -
CDR3 DNA: TGTGCCAGTAGTATTCACTTCGGTGAGCAGTTCTTC
CDR3 protein: CASSIHFGEQFF

CDR3 length: 15
J gene: TRBJ2-3
D gene: -
V gene: TRBV7-3
clone size: -
CDR3 DNA: TGTGCCAGCAGTCTCCAGGGTAGCGGTCTAGATACGCAGTATTTT
CDR3 protein: CASSLQGSGLDTQYF

CDR3 length: 15
J gene: TRBJ2-3
D gene: TRBD1
V gene: TRBV19
clone size: -
CDR3 DNA: TGTGCCAGTAGTGAGGACAGGCGAAGCACAGATACGCAGTATTTT
CDR3 protein: CASSEDRRSTDTQYF

CDR3 length: 17
J gene: TRBJ2-2
D gene: -
V gene: TRBV3-1/TRBV3-2
clone size: -
CDR3 DNA: TGTGCCAGCAGCCCCCTGGGGGACACGGCGAACACCGGGGAGCTGTTTTTT
CDR3 protein: CASSPLGDTANTGELFF